The 16 T cell receptor beta chains in this list originate from one sample, sequenced in a study of blood T cell repertoires in COVID-19. The data were produced by immunoSEQ multiplex PCR, yet TCRdb's version contains in-frame clones alone and is incomplete. Of more than 120,000 clones in the sample, over 85% are singletons; the top ten hold around 1.5%. Sequencing was carried out using peripheral blood. These receptors came from a human donor in a cohort sampled during active COVID-19.

The V gene is TRBV3-1 (or the pseudogene TRBV3-2), the J gene TRBJ1-2, with unresolved D. This CDR3 spans 15 amino acids. In germline, CDR1 is LGHDT, CDR2 YNNKEL (reference sequence). The ends were cut back, 1 base at V and 4 bases at J, with 13 bases in the middle. Written as DNA, the CDR3 is TGTGCCAGCAGCCAAGCCCCATCAGTTACCTATGGCTACACCTTC. It encodes CASSQAPSVTYGYTF.

The chain employs TRBV27 and TRBJ1-2, with 9 bases lining up with TRBD1. The CDR3 is 15 residues long. The trim removed 6 bases at V and 4 bases at J, leaving 9 bases unmatched. Germline assignment: CDR1 MNHEY and CDR2 SMNVEV (reference sequence). In DNA form, the CDR3 reads TGTGCCAGCAGCCGGGGACAGGGCTTACTCTATGGCTACACCTTC. Translation: CASSRGQGLLYGYTF.

The rearrangement joins TRBV28 to TRBJ1-2; 7 bases are shared with TRBD1. The V gene's germline CDR1 is MDHEN and CDR2 SYDVKM. CDR3 size: 12 residues. Trimming took 10 bases from V and 2 from J; bases not matched to a gene: 4. This chain's CDR3 is CATRDSNYGYTF. As DNA, the CDR3 is TGTGCCACCCGGGACAGCAACTATGGCTACACCTTC.

The genes are TRBV7-9 and TRBJ1-1; 7 positions match TRBD1. The ends lost 5 bases at V and 1 base at J; junction bases unmatched: 7. The germline V gene has CDR1 SEHNR and CDR2 FQNEAQ (reference sequence). The CDR3 is 15 amino acids. The CDR3 region is CASSAPRQGNTEAFF. The CDR3 region has the DNA TGTGCCAGCAGCGCCCCAAGACAGGGGAACACTGAAGCTTTCTTT.

The chain has TRBV7-8 and TRBJ2-6, with a weak D call TRBD2 (5 bases). With 1 base removed from V and 1 base from J, the gap between germline ends came to 5 bases. Germline CDR1 is SGHVS and CDR2 is FQNEAQ. This CDR3 region has 15 residues. This CDR3 is CASSLGGSGANVLTF. The CDR3, as DNA: TGTGCCAGCAGCTTAGGAGGGTCTGGGGCCAACGTCCTGACTTTC.

The chain joins TRBV18 to TRBJ1-3, with TRBD1 matching over 8 bases. V dropped 4 bases and J dropped 2; count of bases not matched to a gene: 7. The CDR3 is made up of 16 amino acids. CDR1 and CDR2 (germline): KGHSH, LQKENI. In DNA form, the CDR3 reads TGTGCCAGCTCACGCGTAACAGGGGGAGCTGGAAACACCATATATTTT. This translates into CASSRVTGGAGNTIYF.

V gene TRBV15 combines with J gene TRBJ2-3, with D unresolved. The CDR3 length is 16 residues. Trimming removed 0 bases from V and 2 bases from J, with 12 bases in between. Per germline, CDR1 LNHNV and CDR2 YYDKDF (reference sequence). The CDR3, as DNA: TGTGCCACCAGCAGAGATCTGGTTCTAGTCACAGATACGCAGTATTTT. Protein product: CATSRDLVLVTDTQYF.

In its sample, this clone was seen a few times. The V gene is TRBV5-5, the J gene TRBJ1-5; TRBD1 might be the D (5 bases). Trimming removed 3 bases at V and 0 bases at J, with 10 bases between. Germline CDR1 SGHKS, CDR2 YYEKEE (reference sequence). The CDR3 has 15 residues. The CDR3 spells CASSSTVNSNQPQHF. The CDR3 bases are TGTGCCAGCAGCTCGACAGTAAATAGCAATCAGCCCCAGCATTTT.

This clone is a singleton in its sample. V and J are TRBV9 and TRBJ1-3; tentative D call: TRBD1 (5 bases). This CDR3 spans 15 amino acids. CDR1 and CDR2 (germline): SGDLS, YYNGEE. V dropped 2 bases and J dropped 2 bases, with 11 bases sitting between them. The CDR3: CASSVSGGPGNTIYF. The CDR3 DNA reads TGTGCCAGCAGCGTCTCCGGGGGACCTGGAAACACCATATATTTT.

The chain recombines TRBV7-2 with TRBJ1-3; D is perhaps TRBD1 (5 bases). This CDR3 region has 16 residues. V was trimmed by 0 bases and J by 2 bases, leaving 11 bases between them. CDR1 and CDR2 from the germline V gene are SGHTA and FQGNSA. The DNA of the CDR3 is TGTGCCAGCAGCTTAGCTGGGGGGGGAGCTGGAAACACCATATATTTT. Translating gives CASSLAGGGAGNTIYF. The complete variable domain, with remaining parts taken from reference TRBV7-2 and TRBJ1-3, reads GAGVSQSPSNKVTEKGKDVELRCDPISGHTALYWYRQSLGQGLEFLIYFQGNSAPDKSGLPSDRFSAERTGGSVSTLTIQRTQQEDSAVYLCASSLAGGGAGNTIYFGEGSWLTVV.

This chain links TRBV5-6 with TRBJ1-2; D gene ambiguous. The germline gives CDR1 SGHDT, CDR2 YYEEEE. V was clipped by 6 bases and J by 3 bases, with 21 bases between them. The CDR3 consists of 16 residues. CDR3 loop: CASNNIDGRRDYGYTF. CDR3 DNA sequence: TGTGCCAGCAACAATATAGACGGCCGGAGAGACTATGGCTACACCTTC.

The gene calls are TRBV5-1 and TRBJ2-1, with 15 bases lining up with TRBD2. The V and J ends lost 2 bases and 4 bases, in that order; junction bases with no gene match: 4. Per germline, CDR1 SGHRS and CDR2 YFSETQ. The CDR3 length is 17 residues. This chain's CDR3 is CASSLRTSGGVYNEQFF. The DNA for the CDR3 is TGCGCCAGCAGCTTACGGACTAGCGGGGGGGTGTACAATGAGCAGTTCTTC. Using reference TRBV5-1 and TRBJ2-1 for the parts outside the CDR3, the full variable domain is KAGVTQTPRYLIKTRGQQVTLSCSPISGHRSVSWYQQTPGQGLQFLFEYFSETQRNKGNFPGRFSGRQFSNSRSEMNVSTLELGDSALYLCASSLRTSGGVYNEQFFGPGTRLTVL.

V is TRBV5-1 and J is TRBJ2-5; 8 nucleotides align to TRBD2. Trimming removed 5 bases from V and 5 bases from J; junction bases left unmatched: 8. The V gene's germline CDR1 is SGHRS and CDR2 YFSETQ. This CDR3 is built from 14 residues. The DNA for the CDR3 is TGCGCCAGCAGTCCTCGCGGGGGGTGGGAGACCCAGTACTTC. The encoded protein is CASSPRGGWETQYF.

This clone was counted a few times. The chain is built from TRBV29-1 and TRBJ1-5; D is undetermined. V was shortened by 5 bases and J by 5 bases, with 19 bases between the two germline ends. Germline V lookup: CDR1 SQVTM, CDR2 ANQGSEA. CDR3 length equals 15 residues. The CDR3 here is CSVLTAGSMDQPQHF. CDR3 sequence (DNA): TGCAGCGTTCTTACAGCCGGGAGCATGGATCAGCCCCAGCATTTT.

The J gene is TRBJ1-6, the V gene TRBV12-5; 7 positions match TRBD1. This CDR3 has 19 residues. With 3 bases clipped from V and 3 bases from J, the junction kept 14 bases outside the gene matches. Per germline, CDR1 LGHNT and CDR2 FRNRAP. CDR3 nucleotide sequence: TGTGCTAGTGGTTTTAGACAGGGCTACGGCATTTTCTATAATTCACCCCTCCACTTT. Protein: CASGFRQGYGIFYNSPLHF.

This rearrangement joins TRBV28 to TRBJ1-2; D possibly corresponds to TRBD1 (6 bases). V lost 6 bases and J lost 5, with 10 bases in between. CDR1 and CDR2 (germline): MDHEN, SYDVKM. CDR3 length equals 12 residues. CDR3 region: CASSTRGYGYTF. CDR3 DNA: TGTGCCAGCAGCACAAGGGGGTATGGCTACACCTTC.